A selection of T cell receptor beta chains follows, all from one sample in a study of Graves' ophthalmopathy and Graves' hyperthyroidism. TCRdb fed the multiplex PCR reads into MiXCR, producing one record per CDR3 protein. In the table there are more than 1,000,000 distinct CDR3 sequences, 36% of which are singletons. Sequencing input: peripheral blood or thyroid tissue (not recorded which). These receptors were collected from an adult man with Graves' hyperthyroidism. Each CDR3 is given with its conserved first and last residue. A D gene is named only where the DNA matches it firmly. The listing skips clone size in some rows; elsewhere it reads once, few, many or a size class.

CDR3 DNA: TGCGCCAGCAGCCAAGATCGTCCCACTGAAGCTTTCTTT
CDR3 protein: CASSQDRPTEAFF
J gene: TRBJ1-1
V gene: TRBV4-3
clone size: NA
D gene: NA

CDR3 DNA: TGTGCCAGTAGTAAGCTCGGGGCAGGCGTTAGCAATCAGCCCCAGCATTTT
CDR3 protein: CASSKLGAGVSNQPQHF
J gene: TRBJ1-5
V gene: TRBV19
clone size: many
D gene: NA

CDR3 DNA: TGTGCCAGCAGTTTAGGGACTACCCGGCAGCCCCAGCATTTT
CDR3 protein: CASSLGTTRQPQHF
J gene: TRBJ1-5
V gene: TRBV27
clone size: NA
D gene: NA

CDR3 DNA: TGCAGTGCTATAGGGGGCGCCGCCTACGAGCAGTACTTC
CDR3 protein: CSAIGGAAYEQYF
J gene: TRBJ2-7
V gene: TRBV20-1
clone size: many
D gene: TRBD1

CDR3 DNA: TGTGCCAGCAGCCATAGGCCAGGGGACGCCGGGGAGCTGTTTTTT
CDR3 protein: CASSHRPGDAGELFF
J gene: TRBJ2-2
V gene: TRBV9
clone size: NA
D gene: NA

CDR3 DNA: TGTGCCACCAGTGATAATGGGGCCACGGGGGGGACTGAAGCTTTCTTT
CDR3 protein: CATSDNGATGGTEAFF
J gene: TRBJ1-1
V gene: TRBV24-1
clone size: NA
D gene: NA

CDR3 DNA: TGCGCCAGCAGCCAACACATTGGGTTCAGCATAAGGCCCCAGCATTTT
CDR3 protein: CASSQHIGFSIRPQHF
J gene: TRBJ1-5
V gene: TRBV4-3
clone size: many
D gene: NA

CDR3 DNA: TGTGCCAGCAGTTACCGCCCGGACAGAAACTATGGCTACACCTTC
CDR3 protein: CASSYRPDRNYGYTF
J gene: TRBJ1-2
V gene: TRBV10-3
clone size: many
D gene: NA

CDR3 DNA: TGTGCCAGCAGCCCCCAAACAGGGGAGGGCTCCTACGAGCAGTACTTC
CDR3 protein: CASSPQTGEGSYEQYF
J gene: TRBJ2-7
V gene: TRBV5-4
clone size: many
D gene: NA

CDR3 DNA: TGTGCCAGTAGGAGAAACCTTAGCAATCAGCCCCAGCATTTT
CDR3 protein: CASRRNLSNQPQHF
J gene: TRBJ1-5
V gene: TRBV19
clone size: NA
D gene: NA

CDR3 DNA: TGTGCCAGCAGCGTAACCAGGAACACTGAAGCTTTCTTT
CDR3 protein: CASSVTRNTEAFF
J gene: TRBJ1-1
V gene: TRBV9
clone size: many
D gene: NA

CDR3 DNA: TGTGCCAGCAGCGACGGGACTTTCGGGACCCAGTACTTC
CDR3 protein: CASSDGTFGTQYF
J gene: TRBJ2-5
V gene: TRBV9
clone size: many
D gene: NA

CDR3 DNA: TGCAGTGCTAGCCCCGGGACAGGAGGACGGTACGAGCAGTACTTC
CDR3 protein: CSASPGTGGRYEQYF
J gene: TRBJ2-7
V gene: TRBV20-1
clone size: many
D gene: TRBD1

CDR3 DNA: TGCAGTGCTAGTAGAAGGGCCGGGGAGCTGTTTTTT
CDR3 protein: CSASRRAGELFF
J gene: TRBJ2-2
V gene: TRBV20-1
clone size: NA
D gene: NA

CDR3 DNA: TGTGCCAGCAGTACAACCGGGACAGGGCAAAATTCACCCCTCCACTTT
CDR3 protein: CASSTTGTGQNSPLHF
J gene: TRBJ1-6
V gene: TRBV6-5
clone size: NA
D gene: TRBD1

CDR3 DNA: TGTGCCAGCAGCCTTGGGACAGGTGTACGGTATTTT
CDR3 protein: CASSLGTGVRYF
J gene: TRBJ2-2
V gene: TRBV7-2
clone size: NA
D gene: TRBD1

CDR3 DNA: TGTGCCAGCAGACCGGACCGGGACAACTTGAACTATGGCTACACCTTC
CDR3 protein: CASRPDRDNLNYGYTF
J gene: TRBJ1-2
V gene: TRBV12-3/TRBV12-4
clone size: many
D gene: NA

CDR3 DNA: TGCAGTGCTAGTTATAGACAGGGCACCTACGAGCAGTACTTC
CDR3 protein: CSASYRQGTYEQYF
J gene: TRBJ2-7
V gene: TRBV20-1
clone size: NA
D gene: TRBD1

CDR3 DNA: TGTGCTCCAAGGGGGGGGTCCTTCTCTGGGGCCAACGTCCTGACTTTC
CDR3 protein: CAPRGGSFSGANVLTF
J gene: TRBJ2-6
V gene: TRBV25-1
clone size: NA
D gene: NA

CDR3 DNA: TGCAGCGTTGACTTGGCGCGGGTTGGCACCGGGGAGCTGTTTTTT
CDR3 protein: CSVDLARVGTGELFF
J gene: TRBJ2-2
V gene: TRBV29-1
clone size: many
D gene: NA

CDR3 DNA: TGCGCCAGCAGCTTGGATCTGGACCCCTACGAGCAGTACTTC
CDR3 protein: CASSLDLDPYEQYF
J gene: TRBJ2-7
V gene: TRBV5-1
clone size: NA
D gene: NA

CDR3 DNA: TGTGCCAGCAGTTTATACACCTCTGAAGCTTTCTTT
CDR3 protein: CASSLYTSEAFF
J gene: TRBJ1-1
V gene: TRBV12-3/TRBV12-4
clone size: many
D gene: NA

CDR3 DNA: TGCAGCGTTGTAGTCCTACAGGGAAGCACTGAAGCTTTCTTT
CDR3 protein: CSVVVLQGSTEAFF
J gene: TRBJ1-1
V gene: TRBV29-1
clone size: many
D gene: NA

CDR3 DNA: TGTGCCAGCAGCCCCCAAAATGGGCCCTACGAGCAGTACTTC
CDR3 protein: CASSPQNGPYEQYF
J gene: TRBJ2-7
V gene: TRBV7-8
clone size: NA
D gene: NA

CDR3 DNA: TGTGCCAGCAGTTACAGGGGGACGAACACCGGGGAGCTGTTTTTT
CDR3 protein: CASSYRGTNTGELFF
J gene: TRBJ2-2
V gene: TRBV6-5
clone size: few
D gene: NA

CDR3 DNA: TGCAGCGTTGTTGCCGGGACTAACTATGGCTACACCTTC
CDR3 protein: CSVVAGTNYGYTF
J gene: TRBJ1-2
V gene: TRBV29-1
clone size: once
D gene: NA

CDR3 DNA: TGTGCCAGTAGTGCCCGACAGGGGGGCACTGAAGCTTTCTTT
CDR3 protein: CASSARQGGTEAFF
J gene: TRBJ1-1
V gene: TRBV25-1
clone size: many
D gene: TRBD1

CDR3 DNA: TGCGCCGCTAGACTTCTACAAGGGCCACCCCTCCACTTT
CDR3 protein: CAARLLQGPPLHF
J gene: TRBJ1-6
V gene: TRBV20-1
clone size: NA
D gene: NA

CDR3 DNA: TGTGCCTGGCTTCGAGGAGGGACTGGAAACACCATATATTTT
CDR3 protein: CAWLRGGTGNTIYF
J gene: TRBJ1-3
V gene: TRBV7-2
clone size: NA
D gene: NA

CDR3 DNA: TGTGCCAGCAGTTCCCGGGACAGGGGGCGAGGAGAGACCCAGTACTTC
CDR3 protein: CASSSRDRGRGETQYF
J gene: TRBJ2-5
V gene: TRBV25-1
clone size: many
D gene: TRBD1

CDR3 DNA: TGCGCCAGCAGCATTCAGCGGGAGAGCTACGAGCAGTACTTC
CDR3 protein: CASSIQRESYEQYF
J gene: TRBJ2-7
V gene: TRBV4-3
clone size: few
D gene: TRBD2

CDR3 DNA: TGTGCCAGCAGTTTAGACTATGTCTACGAGCAGTACTTC
CDR3 protein: CASSLDYVYEQYF
J gene: TRBJ2-7
V gene: TRBV12-3/TRBV12-4
clone size: NA
D gene: NA

CDR3 DNA: TGTGCCAGCAGCCAAGAGCGGCAGGGAGCCGGGGCCAACGTCCTGACTTTC
CDR3 protein: CASSQERQGAGANVLTF
J gene: TRBJ2-6
V gene: TRBV25-1
clone size: NA
D gene: NA

CDR3 DNA: TGTGCCACCAGTGAAGGGGGAACGGGTAGCAATCAGCCCCAGCATTTT
CDR3 protein: CATSEGGTGSNQPQHF
J gene: TRBJ1-5
V gene: TRBV24-1
clone size: many
D gene: NA

CDR3 DNA: TGTGCCAGCAGTAGACAGGGAATTCCCCACGAGCAGTACTTC
CDR3 protein: CASSRQGIPHEQYF
J gene: TRBJ2-7
V gene: TRBV6-5
clone size: many
D gene: TRBD1

CDR3 DNA: TGTGCCAGCAGCCAAGCAAACAGGGGACCCCACCCCCAGCATTTT
CDR3 protein: CASSQANRGPHPQHF
J gene: TRBJ1-5
V gene: TRBV4-2
clone size: NA
D gene: TRBD1

CDR3 DNA: TGTGCCAGTAGTATAGTATGGGGCGTGAACACTGAAGCTTTCTTT
CDR3 protein: CASSIVWGVNTEAFF
J gene: TRBJ1-1
V gene: TRBV19
clone size: many
D gene: NA

CDR3 DNA: TGTGCCAGCAGTCGTTCCGGAGATGGTGGCGGGGAGCTGTTTTTT
CDR3 protein: CASSRSGDGGGELFF
J gene: TRBJ2-2
V gene: TRBV12-3/TRBV12-4
clone size: many
D gene: NA

CDR3 DNA: TGTGCCAGCAGCGTAGACCCACAGTATAATTCACCCCTCCACTTT
CDR3 protein: CASSVDPQYNSPLHF
J gene: TRBJ1-6
V gene: TRBV9
clone size: many
D gene: NA

CDR3 DNA: TGCAGCTATACAGGGACGAACACTGAAGCTTTCTTT
CDR3 protein: CSYTGTNTEAFF
J gene: TRBJ1-1
V gene: TRBV29-1
clone size: NA
D gene: NA

CDR3 DNA: TGTGCCAGCAGTACACGGGGGGGGTCAGAGACCCAGTACTTC
CDR3 protein: CASSTRGGSETQYF
J gene: TRBJ2-5
V gene: TRBV12-3/TRBV12-4
clone size: NA
D gene: TRBD2